Following are 17 T cell receptor beta chains from one sample sequenced in a study of blood T cell repertoires in COVID-19. The data were produced by immunoSEQ multiplex PCR, yet TCRdb's version contains in-frame clones alone and is incomplete. Of around 200,000 clones listed, roughly 85% are singletons. Sequenced: PBMCs or T cells enriched from blood (not recorded which). The receptors stem from a woman in her forties with acute COVID-19.

The chain combines TRBV12-1 with TRBJ1-1; TRBD1, as called in the table, went unchecked against the DNA. TRBV12-1 is described as a pseudogene. The CDR3 runs 9 residues. The CDR3: CERTGEAFF. The DNA of the CDR3 is TGTGAGAGGACAGGGGAGGCTTTCTTT.

The V call is TRBV5-5, the J call TRBJ1-2, with 7 bases lining up with TRBD1. The CDR3 loop spans 16 amino acids. The V gene end was trimmed by 3 bases and the J gene end by 2 bases; junction bases not matched to a gene: 10. Germline assignment: CDR1 SGHKS and CDR2 YYEKEE (reference sequence). The CDR3 is CASSSRRQGPNYGYTF. CDR3 sequence (DNA): TGTGCCAGCAGCTCTCGGAGACAGGGCCCAAACTATGGCTACACCTTC.

V gene TRBV7-8 combines with J gene TRBJ2-1; a possible D gene is TRBD2 (6 bases). This CDR3 spans 19 amino acids. CDR1 is SGHVS and CDR2 is FQNEAQ in the germline V gene. V dropped 5 bases and J dropped 0 bases, with 23 bases sitting between them. CDR3 in amino acids: CASSPGLAARRSSYNEQFF. In DNA, the CDR3 is TGTGCCAGCAGCCCCGGGTTAGCGGCCCGAAGGAGCTCCTACAATGAGCAGTTCTTC.

CDR3 sequence reads: CASRSQGAYGYTF. For the CDR3, the DNA is TGTGCCAGCAGGTCCCAGGGGGCCTATGGCTACACCTTC. The chain links TRBV5-4 to TRBJ1-2; 8 nucleotides match TRBD1. Germline V CDR1 and CDR2: SGHNT, YYREEE (reference sequence). The junction had 4 bases not matched to a gene; V was cut back by 5 bases and J by 4 bases. This CDR3 is 13 amino acids long.

This chain uses TRBV19 with TRBJ1-2, with D perhaps TRBD1 (5 bases). The CDR3 extends over 18 amino acids. Trimming shortened V by 2 bases and J by 4 bases, and 23 bases separated the two germline ends. Germline V gene lookup returns CDR1 LNHDA and CDR2 SQIVND (reference sequence). Written as DNA, the CDR3 is TGTGCCAGTAGTATACGCGGGGACGGACGGGGTCCGGCCTATGGCTACACCTTC. It yields the protein CASSIRGDGRGPAYGYTF.

The V call is TRBV12-5, the J call TRBJ1-4, with D perhaps TRBD1 (6 bases). Germline lookup yields CDR1 LGHNT and CDR2 FRNRAP. With 2 bases removed from V and 1 base from J, the gap between germline ends came to 17 bases. This CDR3 is built from 18 residues. Here the CDR3 reads CASGLRDIDPLTNEKLFF. The CDR3 DNA reads TGTGCTAGTGGTTTGCGGGACATTGACCCCCTAACTAATGAAAAACTGTTTTTT.

This chain joins TRBV5-6 and TRBJ2-7, with 9 bases lining up with TRBD1. Germline CDR1 is SGHDT and CDR2 is YYEEEE. J lost 2 bases, V lost 2 bases, and 5 bases had no gene match. The CDR3 extends over 15 amino acids. The DNA for the CDR3 is TGTGCCAGCAGCTTTGTCGGGACAGGGACCTACGAGCAGTACTTC. The encoded protein is CASSFVGTGTYEQYF.

The V gene is TRBV2, the J gene TRBJ2-7; D possibly corresponds to TRBD1 (6 bases). Between the trimmed V and J ends, which lost 10 bases and 6 bases, there was a span of 13 bases. The length of the CDR3 is 11 residues. From germline, CDR1 is SNHLY and CDR2 FYNNEI. CDR3 DNA sequence: TGTGCCATGTACTCACAGGGCGAGCAGTACTTC. Translating gives CAMYSQGEQYF.

This chain connects TRBV19 to TRBJ1-2, with 7 bases fitting TRBD1. Germline V gene lookup returns CDR1 LNHDA and CDR2 SQIVND (reference sequence). The V segment lost 6 bases and the J segment 2 bases; nucleotides outside the gene matches: 15. The CDR3 covers 17 residues. The CDR3, as DNA: TGTGCCAGTAGGCAGACAGGGCTCGGCTCGCGGAACTATGGCTACACCTTC. The encoded protein is CASRQTGLGSRNYGYTF.

The chain is built from TRBV7-8 and TRBJ2-1; 7 nucleotides agree with TRBD2. Trimming took 3 bases from V and 6 from J; bases not matched to a gene: 8. CDR3 length equals 15 residues. CDR1 and CDR2 (germline): SGHVS, FQNEAQ. The CDR3 protein is CASSFGGGGINEQFF. The DNA of the CDR3 is TGTGCCAGCAGCTTCGGCGGGGGAGGCATCAATGAGCAGTTCTTC.

This clone was found once. The chain uses TRBV6-5 and TRBJ1-2; 7 nucleotides match TRBD1. The CDR3 extends over 14 amino acids. Germline CDR1 is MNHEY and CDR2 is SVGAGI. V shed 5 bases and J 7 bases; nucleotides not matched to a gene: 10. Here the CDR3 reads CASSRSGGGGGYTF. The CDR3 DNA reads as TGTGCCAGCAGTCGGTCAGGGGGAGGCGGTGGCTACACCTTC.

The V and J genes are TRBV7-8 and TRBJ1-1; TRBD1 matches 9 bases. This CDR3 has 17 residues. Losses at the gene ends were 5 bases for V and 1 base for J; bases not matched to a gene: 11. Germline-derived CDR1 and CDR2 are SGHVS and FQNEAQ. CDR3 nucleotide sequence: TGTGCCAGCAGCCCGCGGGACAGGGCCCATGAGAACACTGAAGCTTTCTTT. Encoded protein: CASSPRDRAHENTEAFF.

This clone was seen only once. The chain joins TRBV20-1 to TRBJ2-3, with TRBD2 as a possible D gene (7 bases). The CDR3 is 11 residues long. The V gene's germline CDR1 is DFQATT and CDR2 SNEGSKA (reference sequence). The CDR3 sequence is CSPGGLDTQYF. CDR3 DNA: TGCAGCCCGGGGGGCCTAGATACGCAGTATTTT.

The rearrangement uses TRBV5-1 and TRBJ2-2, with TRBD1 matching 8 bases. CDR1 SGHRS and CDR2 YFSETQ come from the germline V gene. The ends lost 4 bases at V and 3 bases at J; junction bases unmatched: 14. The CDR3 is 18 amino acids. Here the CDR3 reads CASSPPGLGTGYTGELFF. Written as DNA, the CDR3 is TGCGCCAGCAGCCCCCCCGGTCTCGGGACAGGATACACCGGGGAGCTGTTTTTT.

The chain combines TRBV6-4 with TRBJ2-3; 13 bases map to TRBD2. Germline V lookup: CDR1 MRHNA, CDR2 SNTAGT. J was trimmed by 0 bases and V by 4 bases; bases with no gene match: 10. The CDR3 covers 19 residues. The CDR3, as DNA: TGTGCCAGCAGTGCACTAGCGGGGGGGAGAGGCCTAAGCACAGATACGCAGTATTTT. Its protein is CASSALAGGRGLSTDTQYF.

V gene TRBV7-3 combines with J gene TRBJ1-1, with D tentatively TRBD1 (5 bases). This CDR3 has 13 residues. The V and J ends lost 5 bases and 3 bases respectively, with 10 bases between them. The germline V gene has CDR1 SGHTA and CDR2 FQGTGA. The CDR3 nucleotides are TGTGCCAGCAGCCGCAGGGTGGACACTGAAGCTTTCTTT. Translation: CASSRRVDTEAFF.

This clone came up once. The chain couples TRBV6-2 or TRBV6-3 to TRBJ2-3; 7 positions match TRBD1. Germline V CDR1 and CDR2: MNHEY, SVGEGT. The CDR3 loop spans 15 amino acids. V trimming: 0 bases; J trimming: 4 bases; junction bases outside the gene matches: 4. The DNA of the CDR3 is TGTGCCAGCAGTTACTCGCGACAGGGAGCAGATACGCAGTATTTT. Its protein product is CASSYSRQGADTQYF.